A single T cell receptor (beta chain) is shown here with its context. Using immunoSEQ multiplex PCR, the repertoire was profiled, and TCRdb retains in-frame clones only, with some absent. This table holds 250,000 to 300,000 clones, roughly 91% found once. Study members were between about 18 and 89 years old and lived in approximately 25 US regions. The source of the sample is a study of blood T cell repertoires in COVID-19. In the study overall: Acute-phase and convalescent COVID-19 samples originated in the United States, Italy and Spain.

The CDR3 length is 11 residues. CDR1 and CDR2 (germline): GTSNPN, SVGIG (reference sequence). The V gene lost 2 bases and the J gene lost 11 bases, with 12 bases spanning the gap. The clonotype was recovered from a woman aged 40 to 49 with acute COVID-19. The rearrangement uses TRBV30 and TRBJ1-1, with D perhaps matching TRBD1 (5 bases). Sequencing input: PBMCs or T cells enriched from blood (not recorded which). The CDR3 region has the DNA TGTGCCTGGAGTTCTCAGGGTAAGGCTTTCTTT. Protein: CAWSSQGKAFF.